This T cell receptor beta chain was sequenced during a study of cytomegalovirus exposure and HLA in healthy donors (TCRdb year 2017). Some background on the complete study: An earlier analysis of approximately 640 of the donors reported 276 Gb of sequence data and approximately 110 million unique TCR beta sequences from around 200 million T cells. Roughly 320 gigabases of sequencing data and around 85 million unique TCR sequences made up an early release that covered approximately 650 HLA-typed donors. Among the approximately 420 genotyped donors, roughly 80% belonged to the genetic ancestry cluster associated with self-reported Caucasian donors. The study aimed to test whether cataloging public T cell receptors could reveal signatures of past pathogen exposure. The study used immunosequencing to profile the T cell repertoires of around 600 subjects and linked those repertoires to cytomegalovirus serostatus. Along with the roughly 700-subject first cohort, a separate validation cohort of over 90 different subjects was used. The study combined high-throughput TCR immunosequencing, statistical association of individual TCRs with disease status, and machine learning to predict cytomegalovirus infection status. A later analysis re-analyzed previously published TCR beta repertoires from 660 or so donors and added high-resolution HLA genotyping to study TCR occurrence patterns. Rather than drawing on any new phenotypic data, the later analysis identified candidate immune exposures from TCR beta sequences and the way those sequences occurred across donors. An earlier analysis of nearly 600 of the donors applied high-throughput TCR beta sequencing to assess whether each TCR beta V gene segment acted as functional or pseudogenic. Donor age, sex, ethnicity and CMV serostatus were compiled together with the repertoire data. Genome-wide SNP genotypes for about 65% of the 666 donors were used in a later genetic analysis, which treated that subset as a discovery cohort. All discovery cohort repertoires had been generated using a single sequencing platform. Class I and class II HLA loci were covered by the typing at four-digit resolution. Typing coverage differed by locus: A, B, C, DRB1 and DQB1 were typed in about 620-630 donors, DQA1 in roughly 500, DPA1 in 600 to 610, and DPB1 in roughly 470. About five DR-DQ haplotypes were handled as single units for association and clustering, since linkage in the cohort was strong. On average, roughly 250,000 unique TCR beta nucleotide sequences were sequenced per donor among some 430 genotyped donors of the cohort, with roughly 20% of those sequences being non-productive. What the authors observed across the whole study: In a later analysis, HLA-associated TCR beta chains were found to be more clonally expanded and to have lower generation probabilities than equally common non-associated chains. A later analysis found that most CMV-associated TCR beta chains appeared HLA-restricted, with HLA associations seemingly driven largely by CMV exposure. At a false discovery rate of 0.05, a later analysis linked 15,000 to 20,000 TCR beta sequences to specific HLA alleles. A further reported finding was that TCR beta sequences accurately predicted the HLA-A and HLA-B alleles for most subjects in the first cohort. For the cohort, immune exposure information was limited to CMV serostatus. The 87-base-pair reads could not distinguish some IMGT-functional V segments, including TRBV6-2 and TRBV6-3, so those segments were excluded. An association between a missense DCLRE1C variant and V-gene and J-gene trimming of TCR beta chains was found in a later genetic analysis and replicated in an independent cohort. The classifier was reported to diagnose cytomegalovirus status with high specificity and sensitivity in both the original cohort and the validation cohort. In a later analysis, several top co-occurrence clusters were reported to appear linked to parvovirus B19, influenza, CMV and Epstein-Barr virus. Because counts were too low, about 18 rarely observed V segments, including chromosome 9 orphons, were excluded from the earlier analysis of 587 of the donors. The authors suggested that the approach could potentially be generalized to other disease states and immunological phenotypes. Presence/absence analyses assumed roughly uniform sequencing depth across donors, an assumption that may not hold. Only TCR beta chains were sequenced in this cohort, and the absence of alpha or paired-chain data limited detectable features. In a later analysis, TCR association rates were found to vary across HLA loci, with the most associated TCRs seen for DRB1 alleles and the fewest for HLA-C alleles. When HLA alleles, especially DR and DQ, strongly co-occurred, TCR associations were difficult to assign to individual alleles. Correlated functional status among segregating V segments might reflect linkage disequilibrium, but an unknown experimental factor could not be ruled out. Broadly in line with IMGT annotations, most TCR beta V segments showed up in productive rearrangements about 90% or about 30% of the time in an earlier analysis of several hundred of the donors. The study gave a list of over 150 TCR beta chains associated with cytomegalovirus. Because HLA typing was missing for some donors at each locus, association tests included only the typed subset. Compared with the 666-donor mean, donors in an Asian-associated ancestry cluster had fewer N-insertions in productive TCRs, according to a later genetic analysis. While some public TCRs were present in many individuals, most TCR sequences turned up only very rarely across donors. A group of highly shared sequence variants was considered likely to be a technical artifact of the sequencing pipeline. In vitro tests confirmed that a few of the cytomegalovirus-associated TCR beta chains recognize cytomegalovirus antigens.

CDR1 and CDR2 are read off the germline V gene as MDHEN and SYDVKM. From V the trimming removes 8 bases and from J it removes 5 bases, while the gene matches leave 10 bases of the junction unaccounted for. The CDR3 numbers 14 residues from cysteine through phenylalanine. The kept DNA is CDR3 alone, 42 bases in frame from the first base. Of note for this clone: The antigen it recognizes is unknown. Base qualities are not provided; no much larger clone lies one nucleotide away.

The protocol used for the library was the immunoSEQ multiplex PCR assay. A mixture of 60 forward primers for TCR Vbeta segments and 13 reverse primers for TCR Jbeta segments was used in the multiplex PCR. Amplification of the CDR3 region of rearranged TCR beta genes was performed with a multiplex PCR assay on genomic DNA. The Illumina HiSeq System was used to sequence the amplified TCR beta libraries as 87-base-pair reads. For the original study's pipeline: Across the 500 to 850 repertoires, a later analysis counted 75 million to 90 million unique TCR beta chains, roughly 11 million of which were shared by at least two donors. To remove PCR and sequencing errors, raw reads were error-corrected and collapsed into unique sequences using a nearest-neighbor algorithm that merged closely related sequences. V, D and J gene segments were assigned by aligning CDR3 sequences to IMGT reference sequences. For a sequence to be retained, at least a six-nucleotide match to both a V gene segment and a J gene segment was required. A rearrangement was called productive if the CDR3 had no stop codons and remained in frame with V and J, and every other rearrangement was called non-productive. Following IMGT convention, CDR3 was defined as the stretch from the second conserved V-encoded cysteine to the conserved J-encoded phenylalanine. In an earlier analysis of roughly 580 of the donors, sequences lacking an unambiguous match to a single V gene segment were excluded. In an earlier analysis of more than 500 of the donors, a V segment was called functional when productive rearrangements were above 56.7%, and segregating when the standard deviation between donors exceeded 5%. A statistical classification framework was built for diagnosing cytomegalovirus status from the catalog of TCR beta chain sequences. In a later analysis, V and J genes were assigned by comparing TCR nucleotide sequences against IMGT/GENE-DB human TR gene sequences. In a later analysis, CDR3 sequences and most-parsimonious VDJ recombination scenarios were assigned using the TCRdist pipeline. A later analysis defined each TCR beta chain by its CDR3 amino acid sequence plus V-gene family, and excluded reads lacking a unique V-gene family. As a way to deal with suspected cross-contamination and a sequencing artifact, a later analysis dropped roughly 620 nucleotide sequences that were highly shared and had low generation probability. In a later analysis, a clonal expansion index was calculated for each public chain from normalized within-repertoire ranks of inferred template counts. In a later analysis, generation probabilities were computed with a VDJ recombination model fitted to out-of-frame rearrangements, and the resulting probabilities were checked against IGoR. A later analysis scored TCR-TCR, TCR-HLA and TCR-CMV co-occurrence with hypergeometric tests, applying a repertoire-size bias correction to TCR pairs. A later analysis estimated false discovery rates by permuting HLA or CMV assignments 20 times. In a later analysis, co-occurring TCRs were grouped using DBSCAN, with TCRdist sequence similarity added in when clustering inside HLA-allele-positive subsets. For co-occurrence clustering, repertoires with fewer than 30,000 or more than 120,000 public chains were excluded, along with roughly 5 repertoires with anomalous nucleotide sharing. TCRdb took over this immuneACCESS table, retaining in-frame rearrangements with V and J assigned. Such tables are incomplete; in checked studies, under half of the missing clones stem from an unresolved V gene, and the remainder is unexplained. V and J calls and clone size follow that table, whereas D and trimming were derived from the DNA. Within this sample are roughly 150,000 clones, with around 80% of them counted one time only. Of the sample, around 11% is held by the ten largest clones.

The cohort comprised approximately 700 healthy bone marrow donors. At the time of sampling, every cohort member was nominally healthy, though immune exposures that went unrecorded were likely present. The donor was CMV seropositive and belonged to the group of 250 to 300 seropositive cohort members. A peripheral blood sample was provided by each donor, and peripheral blood mononuclear cells were used for TCR beta sequencing. The Qiagen DNeasy Blood Extraction Kit was used to extract genomic DNA from the blood cell samples. The rearrangement joined TRBV28 to TRBJ1-1, with 8 bases in between that match TRBD1. The specimen sequenced was PBMCs. The source of this sequence is a man in his late teens or twenties in good health and CMV-seropositive. The CDR3 protein: CASRTGRFMTEAFF. The DNA reads TGTGCCAGCCGGACAGGGCGGTTTATGACTGAAGCTTTCTTT.